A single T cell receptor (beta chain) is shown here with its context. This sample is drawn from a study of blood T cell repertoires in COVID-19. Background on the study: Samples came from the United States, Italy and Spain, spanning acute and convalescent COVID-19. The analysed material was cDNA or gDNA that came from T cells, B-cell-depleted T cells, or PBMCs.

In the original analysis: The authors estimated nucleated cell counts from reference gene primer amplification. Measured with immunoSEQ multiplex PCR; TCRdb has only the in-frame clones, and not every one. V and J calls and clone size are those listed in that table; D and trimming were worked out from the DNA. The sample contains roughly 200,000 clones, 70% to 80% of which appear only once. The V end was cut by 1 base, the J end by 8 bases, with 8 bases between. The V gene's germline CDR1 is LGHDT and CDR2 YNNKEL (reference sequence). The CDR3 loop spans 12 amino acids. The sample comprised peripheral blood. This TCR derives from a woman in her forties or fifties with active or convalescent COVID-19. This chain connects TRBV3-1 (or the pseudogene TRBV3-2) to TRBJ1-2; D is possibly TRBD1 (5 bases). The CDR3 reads CASSQGQRGYTF. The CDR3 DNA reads TGTGCCAGCAGCCAAGGACAGAGGGGCTACACCTTC.